These T cell receptor beta chains were read from a single sample in a study of cytomegalovirus exposure and HLA in healthy donors. The table came from immunoSEQ multiplex PCR; TCRdb's copy has only in-frame clones and leaves some out. The table shows under 200,000 clones, with around 80% occurring only once. The source material was PBMCs. Receptor source: a woman between 50 and 59 years old in good health and CMV-seronegative. Each CDR3 is given without its conserved first and last residue. Only some rows state a clone size, as once, few, many or a class for expanded clones.

V,J,size,CDR3
TRBV6-6,TRBJ1-5,once,AIQGQGRNQPQH
TRBV6-6,TRBJ2-7,NA,ASSSFSSYEQY
TRBV19,TRBJ2-5,NA,ASSGGAAQETQY
TRBV9,TRBJ2-1,NA,ASSVGAANNNEQF
TRBV6-5,TRBJ1-4,NA,ASSPDWDSEKLF
TRBV19,TRBJ2-1,NA,ASSIGSRVRNNNEQF
TRBV28,TRBJ1-1,NA,ASRRTGGASTEAF
TRBV6-6,TRBJ2-7,NA,ASTPDGSYEQY
TRBV14,TRBJ2-1,NA,ASNSRPNEQF
TRBV6-1,TRBJ1-6,NA,ASRGTGNSPLH
TRBV7-9,TRBJ2-7,NA,SSSPPDRGSYEQY
TRBV5-1,TRBJ2-6,NA,ASSPLSSGANVLT
TRBV27,TRBJ1-2,NA,ASSFLLTPRSGYT
TRBV18,TRBJ2-5,NA,ASSPLKREQETQY
TRBV18,TRBJ2-1,NA,ASSPPQGAGNEQF
TRBV6-5,TRBJ2-3,few,ASRGRDRGGDTQY
TRBV19,TRBJ2-7,once,ASSPRQGEQY
TRBV5-8,TRBJ2-2,NA,ASSLPGQANTGELF
TRBV9,TRBJ2-1,NA,ASSTLADLGSSEQF
TRBV30,TRBJ2-3,NA,AWSPGLTGGADTQY
TRBV28,TRBJ2-3,once,ASRYRGQGTDTQY
TRBV15,TRBJ2-1,few,ATSRDWGDPSYNEQF
TRBV5-1,TRBJ1-5,NA,ASSLVGARNQPQH
TRBV18,TRBJ2-1,NA,ASSPLGLETYNEQF
TRBV11-2,TRBJ2-1,NA,ASSLGGLNEF
TRBV5-1,TRBJ2-4,NA,ASSFGGIGNIQY
TRBV4-3,TRBJ2-1,NA,ASSQETAGETYNEQF
TRBV18,TRBJ2-3,NA,ASSSFSGTRSSTDTQY
TRBV5-8,TRBJ2-1,NA,ASSLGQLRIGEQF
TRBV7-2,TRBJ1-1,NA,ASSLWGQGAF
TRBV7-3,TRBJ2-7,few,ASSLHRDSYEQY
TRBV7-3,TRBJ1-1,NA,ASSLFGPFGQGRARNTEAF
TRBV18,TRBJ2-2,few,ASSPDRTLTGELF
TRBV5-1,TRBJ1-6,NA,ASSLVGGSSYNSPLH
TRBV2,TRBJ2-1,NA,ASSEGQGAVEQF
TRBV29-1,TRBJ2-4,NA,SVRGGGKNIQY
TRBV28,TRBJ2-7,once,ASSPSGQGYYEQY
TRBV2,TRBJ1-6,NA,ASSEGTGSYNSPLH
TRBV7-9,TRBJ2-7,NA,ASSLGPALSYEQY
TRBV19,TRBJ1-4,NA,ASSDGRSNEKLF
TRBV27,TRBJ1-5,few,ASSFDSFSNQPQH
TRBV28,TRBJ1-4,NA,ASSRGGATNEKLF
TRBV27,TRBJ2-3,NA,ASSLSGTGKDTQY
TRBV7-2,TRBJ1-2,NA,ASSLAGGNSYGYT
TRBV5-1,TRBJ2-3,few,ASSGQPGGDTQY
TRBV11-2,TRBJ1-5,once,ASSLEPRGGQPQH